This is a list of T cell receptor beta chains from one sample in a study of cytomegalovirus exposure and HLA in healthy donors. Libraries were prepared by immunoSEQ multiplex PCR; TCRdb keeps only in-frame clonotypes and omits some of them. Among about 97,000 clones, roughly four fifths were seen once, and the ten largest hold around 9.6%. The specimen sequenced was PBMCs. All receptors come from a male donor in good health and CMV-seropositive. CDR3s include the opening cysteine and the closing phenylalanine or tryptophan. A D gene is named only where the DNA matches it firmly. Expanded clones are given a class, and other clones once, few, many or no size at all.

clone size: few; J gene: TRBJ1-1; CDR3 length: 14; V gene: TRBV5-4; D gene: NA; CDR3 protein: CASSLQAENTEAFF; CDR3 DNA: TGTGCCAGCAGTTTACAGGCAGAGAACACTGAAGCTTTCTTT
clone size: NA; J gene: TRBJ2-5; CDR3 length: 16; V gene: TRBV7-9; D gene: NA; CDR3 protein: CASSLIGPAGGETQYF; CDR3 DNA: TGTGCCAGCAGCTTAATAGGGCCAGCCGGGGGTGAGACCCAGTACTTC
clone size: few; J gene: TRBJ2-5; CDR3 length: 16; V gene: TRBV7-9; D gene: TRBD1; CDR3 protein: CASSLRQGARSETQYF; CDR3 DNA: TGTGCCAGCAGCTTGAGACAGGGGGCGCGGTCGGAGACCCAGTACTTC
clone size: NA; J gene: TRBJ1-2; CDR3 length: 16; V gene: TRBV9; D gene: TRBD1; CDR3 protein: CASSVAPGQADYGYTF; CDR3 DNA: TGTGCCAGCAGCGTAGCTCCGGGACAGGCCGACTATGGCTACACCTTC
clone size: NA; J gene: TRBJ2-7; CDR3 length: 15; V gene: TRBV5-5; D gene: NA; CDR3 protein: CASSSDREGSYEQYF; CDR3 DNA: TGTGCCAGCAGCTCGGACAGGGAGGGCTCCTACGAGCAGTACTTC
clone size: few; J gene: TRBJ2-3; CDR3 length: 14; V gene: TRBV2; D gene: TRBD2; CDR3 protein: CASDWAGGADTQYF; CDR3 DNA: TGTGCCAGCGATTGGGCGGGAGGGGCAGATACGCAGTATTTT
clone size: NA; J gene: TRBJ2-3; CDR3 length: 13; V gene: TRBV6-1; D gene: TRBD2; CDR3 protein: CASSRDYSDTQYF; CDR3 DNA: TGTGCCAGCAGTCGGGACTACTCTGATACGCAGTATTTT
clone size: NA; J gene: TRBJ1-4; CDR3 length: 15; V gene: TRBV9; D gene: NA; CDR3 protein: CASSAQGDGSEKLFF; CDR3 DNA: TGTGCCAGCAGCGCACAGGGCGATGGGAGTGAAAAACTGTTTTTT
clone size: NA; J gene: TRBJ2-1; CDR3 length: 15; V gene: TRBV18; D gene: NA; CDR3 protein: CASSPSVSSYNEQFF; CDR3 DNA: TGTGCCAGCTCGCCCAGTGTAAGCTCCTACAATGAGCAGTTCTTC
clone size: NA; J gene: TRBJ2-7; CDR3 length: 14; V gene: TRBV19; D gene: NA; CDR3 protein: CASSTPGLETEQYF; CDR3 DNA: TGTGCCAGTAGTACCCCGGGACTCGAGACCGAGCAGTACTTC
clone size: NA; J gene: TRBJ2-2; CDR3 length: 14; V gene: TRBV30; D gene: NA; CDR3 protein: CAWTGAEGTGELFF; CDR3 DNA: TGTGCCTGGACCGGAGCCGAGGGCACCGGGGAGCTGTTTTTT
clone size: NA; J gene: TRBJ2-5; CDR3 length: 15; V gene: TRBV6-5; D gene: TRBD2; CDR3 protein: CASRPSSGGRETQYF; CDR3 DNA: TGTGCCAGCAGGCCATCGAGCGGGGGGCGGGAGACCCAGTACTTC
clone size: NA; J gene: TRBJ1-2; CDR3 length: 12; V gene: TRBV7-2; D gene: TRBD1; CDR3 protein: CASSSQGGYSHF; CDR3 DNA: TGTGCCAGCAGCTCTCAGGGGGGTTACAGCCACTTC
clone size: NA; J gene: TRBJ2-7; CDR3 length: 12; V gene: TRBV10-3; D gene: TRBD1; CDR3 protein: CAISSDRDEQYF; CDR3 DNA: TGTGCCATCAGCTCCGACAGGGACGAGCAGTACTTC
clone size: few; J gene: TRBJ2-3; CDR3 length: 16; V gene: TRBV5-1; D gene: TRBD2; CDR3 protein: CASSPRAGGNTDTQYF; CDR3 DNA: TGCGCCAGCAGCCCCCGAGCGGGAGGGAATACAGATACGCAGTATTTT
clone size: once; J gene: TRBJ2-1; CDR3 length: 15; V gene: TRBV7-2; D gene: TRBD2; CDR3 protein: CASSSTTSGIHEQFF; CDR3 DNA: TGTGCCAGCAGCTCGACGACTAGCGGGATTCACGAGCAGTTCTTC
clone size: NA; J gene: TRBJ1-6; CDR3 length: 15; V gene: TRBV30; D gene: TRBD1; CDR3 protein: CAWDPTGLRNSPLHF; CDR3 DNA: TGTGCCTGGGATCCGACAGGGTTACGGAATTCACCCCTCCACTTT
clone size: NA; J gene: TRBJ2-5; CDR3 length: 14; V gene: TRBV5-1; D gene: NA; CDR3 protein: CASSVGQPQETQYF; CDR3 DNA: TGCGCCAGCAGCGTGGGACAACCACAAGAGACCCAGTACTTC
clone size: NA; J gene: TRBJ2-3; CDR3 length: 17; V gene: TRBV4-1; D gene: TRBD2; CDR3 protein: CASSQEGGAGEGDTQYF; CDR3 DNA: TGCGCCAGCAGCCAAGAGGGTGGAGCGGGAGAGGGGGATACGCAGTATTTT
clone size: NA; J gene: TRBJ1-3; CDR3 length: 17; V gene: TRBV4-1; D gene: NA; CDR3 protein: CASSQEEGQVTGNTIYF; CDR3 DNA: TGCGCCAGCAGCCAAGAGGAGGGGCAGGTTACTGGAAACACCATATATTTT
clone size: once; J gene: TRBJ2-7; CDR3 length: 15; V gene: TRBV5-1; D gene: TRBD2; CDR3 protein: CASSLVSGRADEQYF; CDR3 DNA: TGCGCCAGCAGCTTGGTCAGCGGGAGGGCCGACGAGCAGTACTTC
clone size: NA; J gene: TRBJ2-1; CDR3 length: 16; V gene: TRBV10-1; D gene: TRBD2; CDR3 protein: CASKIDGLAVYNEQFF; CDR3 DNA: TGCGCCAGCAAGATCGACGGACTAGCCGTGTACAATGAGCAGTTCTTC
clone size: NA; J gene: TRBJ2-5; CDR3 length: 14; V gene: TRBV5-6; D gene: NA; CDR3 protein: CASSQGVARETQYF; CDR3 DNA: TGTGCCAGCAGCCAAGGAGTGGCGAGAGAGACCCAGTACTTC
clone size: NA; J gene: TRBJ2-1; CDR3 length: 17; V gene: TRBV13; D gene: TRBD2; CDR3 protein: CASSLMAREAVRNEQFF; CDR3 DNA: TGTGCCAGCAGCTTAATGGCTCGGGAGGCCGTCCGCAATGAGCAGTTCTTC
clone size: NA; J gene: TRBJ1-2; CDR3 length: 12; V gene: TRBV9; D gene: NA; CDR3 protein: CASSLVGGPYTF; CDR3 DNA: TGTGCCAGCAGCCTCGTGGGGGGGCCATACACCTTC
clone size: NA; J gene: TRBJ2-7; CDR3 length: 14; V gene: TRBV7-8; D gene: NA; CDR3 protein: CASSLKLESYEQYF; CDR3 DNA: TGTGCCAGCAGCTTAAAACTAGAAAGCTACGAGCAGTACTTC
clone size: NA; J gene: TRBJ2-5; CDR3 length: 15; V gene: TRBV9; D gene: NA; CDR3 protein: CASSPGTGGKETQYF; CDR3 DNA: TGTGCCAGCAGCCCCGGGACTGGCGGAAAAGAGACCCAGTACTTC
clone size: NA; J gene: TRBJ2-1; CDR3 length: 17; V gene: TRBV29-1; D gene: TRBD2; CDR3 protein: CSATGLAGETPYNEQFF; CDR3 DNA: TGCAGCGCCACCGGACTAGCGGGAGAAACCCCCTACAATGAGCAGTTCTTC
clone size: NA; J gene: TRBJ1-2; CDR3 length: 13; V gene: TRBV6-5; D gene: TRBD1; CDR3 protein: CASSWDRSYGYTF; CDR3 DNA: TGTGCCAGCAGCTGGGACAGGTCTTATGGCTACACCTTC
clone size: NA; J gene: TRBJ2-3; CDR3 length: 12; V gene: TRBV7-2; D gene: TRBD2; CDR3 protein: CASSSQGLAGTF; CDR3 DNA: TGTGCCAGCAGCTCACAAGGACTAGCGGGGACCTTT
clone size: NA; J gene: TRBJ2-3; CDR3 length: 15; V gene: TRBV7-6; D gene: NA; CDR3 protein: CASSLAHGGTDTQYF; CDR3 DNA: TGTGCCAGCAGCTTAGCGCATGGAGGCACAGATACGCAGTATTTT
clone size: NA; J gene: TRBJ2-7; CDR3 length: 17; V gene: TRBV4-2; D gene: TRBD1; CDR3 protein: CASSQVTGPVGNYEQYF; CDR3 DNA: TGTGCCAGCAGCCAAGTGACAGGGCCGGTTGGAAACTACGAGCAGTACTTC
clone size: medium-sized; J gene: TRBJ2-3; CDR3 length: 15; V gene: TRBV7-9; D gene: TRBD2; CDR3 protein: CATTWGEGLTDTQYF; CDR3 DNA: TGTGCCACGACGTGGGGGGAGGGCCTCACAGATACGCAGTATTTT
clone size: NA; J gene: TRBJ2-3; CDR3 length: 16; V gene: TRBV7-3; D gene: NA; CDR3 protein: CASSVGGSHSTDTQYF; CDR3 DNA: TGTGCCAGCAGCGTGGGGGGATCCCATAGCACAGATACGCAGTATTTT
clone size: NA; J gene: TRBJ1-3; CDR3 length: 13; V gene: TRBV7-3; D gene: NA; CDR3 protein: CASSPSSGNTIYF; CDR3 DNA: TGTGCCAGCAGCCCTAGCTCTGGAAACACCATATATTTT
clone size: NA; J gene: TRBJ2-3; CDR3 length: 15; V gene: TRBV18; D gene: TRBD1; CDR3 protein: CASTRGTGLTDTQYF; CDR3 DNA: TGTGCCAGCACCAGGGGGACAGGCCTCACAGATACGCAGTATTTT
clone size: NA; J gene: TRBJ2-3; CDR3 length: 11; V gene: TRBV4-2; D gene: NA; CDR3 protein: CASSSRSTQYF; CDR3 DNA: TGTGCCAGCAGCTCAAGGAGTACGCAGTATTTT
clone size: NA; J gene: TRBJ2-7; CDR3 length: 16; V gene: TRBV15; D gene: TRBD2; CDR3 protein: CATSSGGSIAGYEQYF; CDR3 DNA: TGTGCCACCAGCAGTGGTGGAAGTATAGCGGGTTACGAGCAGTACTTC
clone size: NA; J gene: TRBJ1-1; CDR3 length: 14; V gene: TRBV7-3; D gene: NA; CDR3 protein: CASSLKGGGTEAFF; CDR3 DNA: TGTGCCAGCAGCTTAAAAGGGGGGGGAACTGAAGCTTTCTTT
clone size: NA; J gene: TRBJ1-4; CDR3 length: 14; V gene: TRBV5-6; D gene: TRBD1; CDR3 protein: CASSSIGQGEKLFF; CDR3 DNA: TGTGCCAGCAGCTCCATAGGACAGGGTGAAAAACTGTTTTTT
clone size: NA; J gene: TRBJ2-7; CDR3 length: 15; V gene: TRBV11-1; D gene: TRBD2; CDR3 protein: CASSSWGLARYEQYF; CDR3 DNA: TGTGCCAGCAGCTCCTGGGGACTAGCTCGCTACGAGCAGTACTTC
clone size: NA; J gene: TRBJ2-6; CDR3 length: 15; V gene: TRBV27; D gene: NA; CDR3 protein: CASTTGLAGANVLTF; CDR3 DNA: TGTGCCAGCACAACAGGGTTAGCCGGGGCCAACGTCCTGACTTTC
clone size: NA; J gene: TRBJ2-2; CDR3 length: 14; V gene: TRBV2; D gene: NA; CDR3 protein: CASSDVISTGELFF; CDR3 DNA: TGTGCCAGCAGTGATGTCATTTCCACCGGGGAGCTGTTTTTT
clone size: NA; J gene: TRBJ1-2; CDR3 length: 13; V gene: TRBV29-1; D gene: NA; CDR3 protein: CSVRTESGYGYTF; CDR3 DNA: TGCAGCGTTCGGACAGAAAGCGGCTATGGCTACACCTTC
clone size: NA; J gene: TRBJ2-2; CDR3 length: 15; V gene: TRBV6-5; D gene: NA; CDR3 protein: CASSNLRTGTGELFF; CDR3 DNA: TGTGCCAGCAGTAACCTCCGGACGGGGACCGGGGAGCTGTTTTTT
clone size: once; J gene: TRBJ2-3; CDR3 length: 15; V gene: TRBV4-3; D gene: TRBD2; CDR3 protein: CASSQSPGGRDTQYF; CDR3 DNA: TGCGCCAGCAGCCAATCCCCGGGAGGGAGAGATACGCAGTATTTT
clone size: NA; J gene: TRBJ2-2; CDR3 length: 14; V gene: TRBV19; D gene: TRBD2; CDR3 protein: CASSNLAGPGELFF; CDR3 DNA: TGTGCCAGTAGTAACCTAGCGGGACCCGGGGAGCTGTTTTTT
clone size: NA; J gene: TRBJ2-3; CDR3 length: 14; V gene: TRBV10-2; D gene: TRBD2; CDR3 protein: CASSLQRGGDTQYF; CDR3 DNA: TGCGCCAGCAGTCTCCAACGTGGGGGGGACACGCAGTATTTT
clone size: once; J gene: TRBJ2-2; CDR3 length: 14; V gene: TRBV7-2; D gene: NA; CDR3 protein: CASIPVRGTGELFF; CDR3 DNA: TGTGCCAGCATCCCTGTGAGAGGGACCGGGGAGCTGTTTTTT
clone size: NA; J gene: TRBJ2-1; CDR3 length: 14; V gene: TRBV11-3; D gene: TRBD1; CDR3 protein: CASSEGQKGNEQFF; CDR3 DNA: TGTGCCAGCAGCGAGGGACAGAAGGGAAATGAGCAGTTCTTC
clone size: NA; J gene: TRBJ2-7; CDR3 length: 15; V gene: TRBV21-1; D gene: NA; CDR3 protein: CASSKWDRRAYEQYF; CDR3 DNA: TGTGCCAGCAGCAAATGGGACAGGAGGGCGTACGAGCAGTACTTC
clone size: once; J gene: TRBJ2-2; CDR3 length: 17; V gene: TRBV7-2; D gene: NA; CDR3 protein: CASSLASGTTNTGELFF; CDR3 DNA: TGTGCCAGCAGCTTAGCCTCGGGGACAACGAACACCGGGGAGCTGTTTTTT
clone size: NA; J gene: TRBJ2-1; CDR3 length: 14; V gene: TRBV6-5; D gene: TRBD1; CDR3 protein: CASSPGTGYNEQFF; CDR3 DNA: TGTGCCAGCAGTCCGGGGACAGGCTACAATGAGCAGTTCTTC